This T cell receptor (beta chain) was captured by sequencing in a study of cytomegalovirus exposure and HLA in healthy donors. Generated by immunoSEQ multiplex PCR, the TCRdb table keeps only in-frame clones and is missing some. This sample yields about 130,000 clones, of which approximately 88% are seen a single time; roughly 2% belongs to the top ten. Trimming took 2 bases from V and 6 from J, leaving 8 bases between them. This CDR3 has 13 amino acids. The germline V gene encodes CDR1 SGHTA and CDR2 FQGNSA. The sequencing input was PBMCs. The clonotype was recovered from a woman younger than 30 in good health and CMV-seronegative. The V and J genes are TRBV7-2 and TRBJ2-1; D unresolved. The CDR3 nucleotides are TGTGCCAGCAGCTTATTGTCGGGCAATGAGCAGTTCTTC. It specifies CASSLLSGNEQFF. The full variable domain, rest sourced from reference TRBV7-2 and TRBJ2-1, is GAGVSQSPSNKVTEKGKDVELRCDPISGHTALYWYRQSLGQGLEFLIYFQGNSAPDKSGLPSDRFSAERTGGSVSTLTIQRTQQEDSAVYLCASSLLSGNEQFFGPGTRLTVL.